This record concerns one T cell receptor beta chain sequence. The record originates from a study of technical replicates of blood from a few donors. Germline-derived CDR1 and CDR2 are SNHLY and FYNNEI. The CDR3 covers 12 residues. J was trimmed by 3 bases and V by 7 bases; bases with no gene match: 3. Generated by immunoSEQ multiplex PCR, the TCRdb table keeps only in-frame clones and is missing some. The sample includes under 100,000 clones, around 94% of them seen just once. J is TRBJ2-7 and V is TRBV2; TRBD2 agrees at 7 bases. The receptor comes from a human donor in good health. The source material was T cells isolated from PBMCs. This CDR3 is CASMAGVYEQYF. The DNA for the CDR3 is TGTGCCAGCATGGCGGGGGTCTACGAGCAGTACTTC.